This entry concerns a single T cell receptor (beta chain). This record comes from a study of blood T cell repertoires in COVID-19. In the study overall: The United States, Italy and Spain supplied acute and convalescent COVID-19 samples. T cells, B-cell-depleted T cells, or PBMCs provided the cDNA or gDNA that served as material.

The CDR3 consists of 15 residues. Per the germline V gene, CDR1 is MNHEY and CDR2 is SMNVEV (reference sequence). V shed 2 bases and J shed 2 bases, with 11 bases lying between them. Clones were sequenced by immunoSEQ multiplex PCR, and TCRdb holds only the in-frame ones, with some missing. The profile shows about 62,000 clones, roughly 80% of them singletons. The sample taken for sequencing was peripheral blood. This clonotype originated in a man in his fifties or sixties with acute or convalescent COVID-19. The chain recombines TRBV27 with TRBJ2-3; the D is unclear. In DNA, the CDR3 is TGTGCCAGCAGTTTACGAGACTCACCCACAGATACGCAGTATTTT. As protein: CASSLRDSPTDTQYF.